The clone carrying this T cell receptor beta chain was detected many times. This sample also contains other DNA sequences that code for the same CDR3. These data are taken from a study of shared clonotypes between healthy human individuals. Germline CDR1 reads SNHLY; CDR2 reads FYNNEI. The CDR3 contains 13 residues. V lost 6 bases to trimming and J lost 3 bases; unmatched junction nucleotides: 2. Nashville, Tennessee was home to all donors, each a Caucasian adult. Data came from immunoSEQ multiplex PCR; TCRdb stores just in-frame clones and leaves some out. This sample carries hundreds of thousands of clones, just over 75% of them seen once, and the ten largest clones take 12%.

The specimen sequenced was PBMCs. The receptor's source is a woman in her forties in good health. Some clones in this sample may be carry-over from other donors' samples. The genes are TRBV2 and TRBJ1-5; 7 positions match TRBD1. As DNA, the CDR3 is TGTGCCAGCAGGGGACAGTCCAATCAGCCCCAGCATTTT. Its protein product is CASRGQSNQPQHF. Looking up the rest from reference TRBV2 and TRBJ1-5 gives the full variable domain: EPEVTQTPSHQVTQMGQEVILRCVPISNHLYFYWYRQILGQKVEFLVSFYNNEISEKSEIFDDQFSVERPDGSNFTLKIRSTKLEDSAMYFCASRGQSNQPQHFGDGTRLSIL.